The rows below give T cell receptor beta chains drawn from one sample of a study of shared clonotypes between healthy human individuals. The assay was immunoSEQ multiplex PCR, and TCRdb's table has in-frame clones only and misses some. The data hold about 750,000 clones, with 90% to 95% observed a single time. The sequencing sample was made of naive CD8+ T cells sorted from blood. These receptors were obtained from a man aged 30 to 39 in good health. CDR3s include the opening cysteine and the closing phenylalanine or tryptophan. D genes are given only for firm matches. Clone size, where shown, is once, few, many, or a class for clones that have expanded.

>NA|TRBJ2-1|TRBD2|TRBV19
TGTGCCAGTAGTATAGTAGCGGGGCCCTACAATGAGCAGTTCTTC
CASSIVAGPYNEQFF
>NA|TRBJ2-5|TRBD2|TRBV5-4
TGTGCCAGCAGCTCGGGACTAGCGGAGGAGACCCAGTACTTC
CASSSGLAEETQYF
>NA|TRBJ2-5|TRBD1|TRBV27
TGTGCCAGCAGTCCAGGGGACAGCCAAGAGACCCAGTACTTC
CASSPGDSQETQYF
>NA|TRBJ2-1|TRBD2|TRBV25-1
TGTGCCAGCATACAAGCGGGATCGGTCTACAATGAGCAGTTCTTC
CASIQAGSVYNEQFF
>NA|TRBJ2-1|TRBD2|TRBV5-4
TGTGCCAGCAGCTGGGGGACTAGCGGGAACAATGAGCAGTTCTTC
CASSWGTSGNNEQFF
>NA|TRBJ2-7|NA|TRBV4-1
TGCGCCAGCAGCCAAGACGGACAACTCATCTCCTACGAGCAGTACTTC
CASSQDGQLISYEQYF
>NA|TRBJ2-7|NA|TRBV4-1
TGCGCCAGCAGCCAAACCCTCAACTACGAGCAGTACTTC
CASSQTLNYEQYF
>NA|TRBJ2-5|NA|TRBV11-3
TGTGCCAGCAGCTTAGGAGTCTCAAGGACGGGCCAAGAGACCCAGTACTTC
CASSLGVSRTGQETQYF
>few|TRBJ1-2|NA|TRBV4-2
TGTGCCAGCAGCCAAGATAATTGGCATGAGGGTGGCTACACCTTC
CASSQDNWHEGGYTF
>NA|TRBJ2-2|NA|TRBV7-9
TGTGCCAGCAGTGACCCGGGACCACCAAACACCGGGGAGCTGTTTTTT
CASSDPGPPNTGELFF
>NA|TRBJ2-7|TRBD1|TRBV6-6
TGTGCCAGCAGTTACTCAAGGGGGCTTGAGCAGTACTTC
CASSYSRGLEQYF
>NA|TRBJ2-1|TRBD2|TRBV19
TGTGCCAGTTCAGGGGGTGCTAGCGGGAGTCATGAGCAGTTCTTC
CASSGGASGSHEQFF
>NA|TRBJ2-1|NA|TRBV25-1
TGTGCCAGCAGCGCCTTAGCGGAGTCCTACAATGAGCAGTTCTTC
CASSALAESYNEQFF
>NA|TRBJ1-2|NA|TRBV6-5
TGTGCCAGCAGTTACTCATCGGGAGGGGCTTATGGCTACACCTTC
CASSYSSGGAYGYTF
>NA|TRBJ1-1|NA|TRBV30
TGTGCCTGGAGTGCGAACTCAAGAACTGAAGCTTTCTTT
CAWSANSRTEAFF
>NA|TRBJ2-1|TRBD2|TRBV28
TGTGCCAGCAGTCCAACCCGAGAACTGGCTAGCGGGGGGGGGCAGTTCTTC
CASSPTRELASGGGQFF
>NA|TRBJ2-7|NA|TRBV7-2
TGTGCCAGCAGCTTAGGGGCCCAACCCCGGGTCGAGTGGTACTTC
CASSLGAQPRVEWYF
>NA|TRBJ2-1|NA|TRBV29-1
TGCAGCGTTGAAGGGGTGGAAGGTGAGCAGTTCTTC
CSVEGVEGEQFF
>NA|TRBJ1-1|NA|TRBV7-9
TGTGCCAGCAGCTTAGAAAACACTGAAGCTTTCTTT
CASSLENTEAFF
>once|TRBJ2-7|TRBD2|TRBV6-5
TGTGCCAGCAGCCTAGCGGGAGTCGTAGGGGAGCAGTACTTC
CASSLAGVVGEQYF
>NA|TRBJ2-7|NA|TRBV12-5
TGTGCTAGTGGGACGGGCATCGCCTACGAGCAGTACTTC
CASGTGIAYEQYF
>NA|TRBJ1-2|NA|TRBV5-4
TGTGCCAGCAGCTTGAAGGGGACCTATGGCTACACCTTC
CASSLKGTYGYTF
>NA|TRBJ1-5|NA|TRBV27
TGTGCCAGCAGTTTATCGAGGGACCAGCCCCAGCATTTT
CASSLSRDQPQHF
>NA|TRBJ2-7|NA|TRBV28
TGTGCCAGCAGTTTCGGGGGAGGGGGCTCCTACGAGCAGTACTTC
CASSFGGGGSYEQYF
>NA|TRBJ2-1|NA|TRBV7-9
TGTGCCAGCAGCACGCCGTGGGGGTTCGCTGAGCAGTTCTTC
CASSTPWGFAEQFF
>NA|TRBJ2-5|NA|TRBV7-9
TGTGCCAGCAGCTTTCCCATAGACCAAGAGACCCAGTACTTC
CASSFPIDQETQYF
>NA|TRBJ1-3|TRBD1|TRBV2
TGTGCCAGCGGAGACGCGGACAGGGGTCTCTCTGGAAACACCATATATTTT
CASGDADRGLSGNTIYF
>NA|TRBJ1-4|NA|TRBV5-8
TGTGCCAGCAGCTTAAGTCGGGGGAATGAAAAACTGTTTTTT
CASSLSRGNEKLFF
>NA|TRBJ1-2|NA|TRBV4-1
TGCGCCAGCAGCCAACTGGACACAGGCTATGGCTACACCTTC
CASSQLDTGYGYTF
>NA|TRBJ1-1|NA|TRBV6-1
TGTGCCAGCAGTGATCTAGCAGTGAACACTGAAGCTTTCTTT
CASSDLAVNTEAFF
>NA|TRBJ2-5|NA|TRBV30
TGTGCCTGGAGTAATGGAGAGACCCAGTACTTC
CAWSNGETQYF
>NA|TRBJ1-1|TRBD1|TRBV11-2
TGTGCCAGCAGCTTAGGGGGACAGGGCGAAGCTTTCTTT
CASSLGGQGEAFF
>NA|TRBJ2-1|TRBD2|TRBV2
TGTGCCAGCATGGGACTAGCGGAATACAATGAGCAGTTCTTC
CASMGLAEYNEQFF
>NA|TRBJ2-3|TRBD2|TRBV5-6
TGTGCCAGCAGCTTGGCAGCGCGGGGGGGCACAGATACGCAGTATTTT
CASSLAARGGTDTQYF
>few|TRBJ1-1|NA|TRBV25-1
TGTGCCAGCACTATTGACGGGCTTGGGAACACTGAAGCTTTCTTT
CASTIDGLGNTEAFF
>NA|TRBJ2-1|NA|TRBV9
TGTGCCAGCAGCGTAGGGTCGAGGAATGAGCAGTTCTTC
CASSVGSRNEQFF
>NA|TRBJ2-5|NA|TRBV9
TGTGCCAGCGGGGGGAGAGAGACCCAGTACTTC
CASGGRETQYF
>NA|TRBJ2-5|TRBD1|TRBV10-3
TGTGCCATATCGCCGGGACAGGGGCTTGGTCCGTTTGAGACCCAGTACTTC
CAISPGQGLGPFETQYF
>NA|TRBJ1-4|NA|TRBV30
TGTGCCTGGAGTGTCTCGGTCCTCGTAGGGGGTGAAAAACTGTTTTTT
CAWSVSVLVGGEKLFF
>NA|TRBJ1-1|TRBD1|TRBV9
TGTGCCAGCAGCGAGGACAGGGAGGGCACTGAAGCTTTCTTT
CASSEDREGTEAFF
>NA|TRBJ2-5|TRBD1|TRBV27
TGTGCCAGCAGTTCTACAGGGGTACACGAGACCCAGTACTTC
CASSSTGVHETQYF
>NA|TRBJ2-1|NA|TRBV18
TGTGCCAGCTCACCACCTGGGAGCTCCTACAATGAGCAGTTCTTC
CASSPPGSSYNEQFF
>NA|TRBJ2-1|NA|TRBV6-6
TGTGCCAGCAGTTACTCGAACGATGAGCAGTTCTTC
CASSYSNDEQFF
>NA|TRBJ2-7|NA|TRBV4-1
TGCGCCAGCGGTGGTATAACCTCCTACGAGCAGTACTTC
CASGGITSYEQYF
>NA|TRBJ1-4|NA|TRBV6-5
TGTGCCAGCAGCATGGTCGGGGAAAAACTGTTTTTT
CASSMVGEKLFF
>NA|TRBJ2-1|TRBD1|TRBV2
TGTGCCAGCAGCGAGACAGGGAACAATGAGCAGTTCTTC
CASSETGNNEQFF
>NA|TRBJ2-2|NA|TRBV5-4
TGTGCCAGCAGCTTTGAGGGAGGCACCGGGGAGCTGTTTTTT
CASSFEGGTGELFF
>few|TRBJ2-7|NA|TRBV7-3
TGTGCCAGCAGCCCCCACGGGAATGGCAACGAGCAGTACTTC
CASSPHGNGNEQYF
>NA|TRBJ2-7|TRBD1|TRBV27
TGTGCCAGCAGTTTATCGGCAGGGGGAACCTACGAGCAGTACTTC
CASSLSAGGTYEQYF
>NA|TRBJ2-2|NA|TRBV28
TGTGCCAGCAGTTTAGGGGGCGGGTCGAACACCGGGGAGCTGTTTTTT
CASSLGGGSNTGELFF
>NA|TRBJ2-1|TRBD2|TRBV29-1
TGCAGCGTTGAAGGAATGGGTAGCGGGGACTATGAGCAGTTCTTC
CSVEGMGSGDYEQFF
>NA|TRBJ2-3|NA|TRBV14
TGTGCCAGCAGCCAACATCGTCACAGCACAGATACGCAGTATTTT
CASSQHRHSTDTQYF
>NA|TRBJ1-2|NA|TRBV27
TGTGCCAGCAGTTTAATGAGTGGTTCTGGCTACACCTTC
CASSLMSGSGYTF
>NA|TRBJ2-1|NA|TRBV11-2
TGTGCCAGCAGCCGCAGACTAGTGGGTGAGCAGTTCTTC
CASSRRLVGEQFF
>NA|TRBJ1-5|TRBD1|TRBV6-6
TGTGCCAGCAGTCTGACAGGGCGTAATCAGCCCCAGCATTTT
CASSLTGRNQPQHF
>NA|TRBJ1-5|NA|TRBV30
TGTGCCTGGGGGCAGGATCAGCCCCAGCATTTT
CAWGQDQPQHF
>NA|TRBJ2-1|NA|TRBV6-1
TGTGCCAGCAGTGAGGGGGGCTACAATGAGCAGTTCTTC
CASSEGGYNEQFF